A selection of T cell receptor beta chains follows, all from one sample in a study of T cell repertoires in cytomegalovirus infection. TCRdb re-analysed the reads in MiXCR, keeping a single row per CDR3 protein. Among hundreds of thousands of distinct CDR3 sequences listed, roughly a sixth were seen once. The sample consisted of PBMCs. These receptors were taken from a human donor in good health (CMV status not recorded). Some clones in this sample may be carry-over from other donors' samples. The conserved cysteine and the conserved F or W are not part of the CDR3 here. The order of the fields is J gene, V gene, CDR3 protein.

TRBJ2-1	TRBV20-1	SARGEVGTNEQF
TRBJ2-1	TRBV19	ASSTWTKNEQF
TRBJ2-7	TRBV6-1	ASSTDGGRYEQY
TRBJ2-7	TRBV28	ASSLKSGDERAAYEQY
TRBJ2-4	TRBV2	ASSDRTGTGRGKNIQY
TRBJ2-5	TRBV7-2	ASSLYETQY
TRBJ1-2	TRBV12-3/TRBV12-4	ASSPGRAGERGYT
TRBJ1-2	TRBV28	ASSLPGTGGDGYT
TRBJ1-3	TRBV7-8	ASSLGRPSSGNTIY
TRBJ1-5	TRBV24-1	ATSDSGTGDSQPQH
TRBJ2-1	TRBV6-2/TRBV6-3	ASSYSRWQVNYNEQF
TRBJ1-4	TRBV7-2	ASSLFAGPLTNEKLF
TRBJ2-1	TRBV7-4	ASSFTSVYEQF
TRBJ2-1	TRBV7-6	ASSLAWGGPYNEQF
TRBJ2-5	TRBV3-1	ASSRDRGGGFGETQY
TRBJ2-7	TRBV5-4	ASSPGGAGTYEQY
TRBJ1-1	TRBV7-9	ASSWDREAF
TRBJ1-5	TRBV24-1	ATRGGSGSNQPQH
TRBJ2-5	TRBV7-2	ASSLAMVQETQY
TRBJ2-5	TRBV2	ASALIVTETQY